This T cell receptor (beta chain) appears in the sequencing data of a study of blood T cell repertoires in COVID-19. The protocol was immunoSEQ multiplex PCR, while the TCRdb copy is restricted to in-frame clones and leaves out a portion. This sample carries approximately 52,000 clones, around 93% of them seen once, and the ten largest clones take over 3%. V gave up 5 bases and J gave up 4 bases, with 8 bases separating them. This CDR3 spans 12 amino acids. Germline-derived CDR1 and CDR2 are LNHDA and SQIVND (reference sequence). The TCR sequence derives from a man in his fifties or sixties with acute or convalescent COVID-19. V usage is TRBV19 and J usage is TRBJ1-2; possible D gene TRBD1, 5 bases. The specimen was peripheral blood. CDR3 sequence: CASSADSYGYTF. The CDR3, as DNA: TGTGCCAGTAGTGCCGACAGCTATGGCTACACCTTC.